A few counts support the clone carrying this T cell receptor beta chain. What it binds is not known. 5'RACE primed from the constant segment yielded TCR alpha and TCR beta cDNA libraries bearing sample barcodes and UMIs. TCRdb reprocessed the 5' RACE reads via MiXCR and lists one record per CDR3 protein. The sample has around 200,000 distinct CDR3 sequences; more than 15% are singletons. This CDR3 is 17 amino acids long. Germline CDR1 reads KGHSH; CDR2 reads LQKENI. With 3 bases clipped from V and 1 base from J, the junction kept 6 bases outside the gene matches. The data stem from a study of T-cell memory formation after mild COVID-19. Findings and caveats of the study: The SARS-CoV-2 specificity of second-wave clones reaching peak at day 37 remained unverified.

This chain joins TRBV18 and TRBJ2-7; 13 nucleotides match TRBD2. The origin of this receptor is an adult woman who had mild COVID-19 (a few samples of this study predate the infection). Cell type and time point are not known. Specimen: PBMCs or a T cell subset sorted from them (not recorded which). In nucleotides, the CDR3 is TGTGCCAGCTCACCGGGACTAGCGGGAACCTTGTCCTACGAGCAGTACTTC. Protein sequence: CASSPGLAGTLSYEQYF.